What follows describes a single T cell receptor (beta chain). Its target is unknown. UMIs were included in TCR beta cDNA generated by 5'RACE template switching. TCRdb re-analyzed the 5' RACE reads; it lists each CDR3 protein once, without DNA. In total, the table holds about 460,000 distinct CDR3 sequences. These data belong to a study of T cells expressing NK-cell markers. Findings of the study overall: In a handful of donors, these clonotypes also led the CD3+CD56-NKG2C+ fraction.

The sequence was obtained from a woman in her forties or fifties in good health. Sequencing input: blood T cells: a sorted CD56 or NKG2C T cell subset, CD4+ or CD8+ T cells, or bulk PBMC T cells (not recorded which).

The CDR3 loop is CASSPGTDTGELFF. The chain couples TRBV12-3 or TRBV12-4 to TRBJ2-2; TCRdb designates TRBD2, a call that cannot be tested without DNA. This CDR3 region has 14 residues.